This T cell receptor (beta chain) was documented in a study of blood T cell repertoires in COVID-19. Turning to the study itself: Sample material is recorded as cDNA or gDNA derived from T cells, B-cell-depleted T cells, or PBMCs.

The repertoire was sequenced with immunoSEQ multiplex PCR; TCRdb's copy has only in-frame clones and lacks some. Found here are some 220,000 clones, approximately 78% of them singletons; the top ten hold over 4%. This CDR3 has 16 amino acids. J was trimmed by 7 bases and V by 2 bases; bases with no gene match: 13. From germline, CDR1 is ENHRY and CDR2 SYGVKD. The chain links TRBV10-3 to TRBJ1-2; 7 bases are shared with TRBD1. The clonotype originates from a woman between 65 and 79 years old with COVID-19, enrolled during active disease. Sequences were obtained from peripheral blood. CDR3 sequence: CAISEPRGRALLGYTF. The CDR3 DNA sequence: TGTGCCATCAGTGAGCCGAGGGGGCGCGCTTTACTTGGCTACACCTTC.